The sequence of this T cell receptor (beta chain) was determined in a study of monozygotic twins with inflammatory bowel disease. cDNA was made in eight separate reactions per sample. cDNA encoding TCRalpha and TCRbeta underwent two nested PCRs of roughly 15 and 9 cycles, each of which was followed by bead purification. From its re-call of the 5' RACE reads, TCRdb lists each CDR3 protein once, without DNA. Seen in this sample are 300,000 to 400,000 distinct CDR3 sequences; the ten most common clones hold 2.5% to 3%. Germline V gives CDR1 SGHKS, CDR2 YYEKEE (reference sequence). CDR3 length equals 14 residues.

The sample was blood. The TCR originated in a human donor with ulcerative colitis or Crohn's disease, or a healthy co-twin of an affected twin (not recorded which). V is TRBV5-5 and J is TRBJ2-1. CDR3 region: CASRSLSSYNEQFF.